The sequence of this T cell receptor beta chain was determined in a study of blood T cell repertoires in COVID-19. Background on the study: Acute and convalescent COVID-19 specimens originated in the United States, Italy and Spain. PBMCs, B-cell-depleted T cells, or T cells were the source of the cDNA or gDNA that made up the material.

On this clone itself: At one end, the junction sequence differs from germline, possibly due to a read error.

The germline gives CDR1 SGHAT, CDR2 FQDESV (reference sequence). The CDR3 covers 14 residues. In the authors' methods: Amplification from reference gene primers served as the basis for estimated nucleated cell counts. The table came from immunoSEQ multiplex PCR; TCRdb's copy has only in-frame clones and leaves some out. D and trimming come from the DNA, and the V and J calls and clone size come from that table. The sample contains roughly 280,000 clones, more than 75% of which appear only once. Input material: peripheral blood. The chain uses TRBV11-1 and TRBJ2-1; D call uncertain. This sequence was found in a middle-aged man with active or convalescent COVID-19. CDR3 coding DNA: TGCGCCAGCAGCTTAGTTAGCTCCTACAATGAGCAGTTCTTC. Protein sequence: CASSLVSSYNEQFF.